Each of the 32 T cell receptor beta chains below was sequenced from the same sample in a study of control samples from healthy donors and cancer patients. Clones were sequenced by immunoSEQ multiplex PCR, and TCRdb holds only the in-frame ones, with some missing. Of some 160,000 clones detected, approximately 90% appear once; the ten largest clones hold roughly 0.64%. Source material: blood. The receptors here all came from a woman younger than 45 in good health.

This clone was found a few times. The chain employs TRBV6-2 or TRBV6-3 and TRBJ1-5; D remains unclear. This CDR3 comprises 13 residues. CDR1 MNHEY and CDR2 SVGEGT come from the germline V gene. Between the trimmed V and J ends, which lost 4 bases and 0 bases, there was a span of 4 bases. DNA for the CDR3: TGTGCCAGCAGTTTCAATAGCAATCAGCCCCAGCATTTT. Protein: CASSFNSNQPQHF.

V gene TRBV29-1 combines with J gene TRBJ2-7, with 7 bases matching TRBD1. The V gene end was trimmed by 6 bases and the J gene end by 3 bases; junction bases not matched to a gene: 5. Germline CDR1 is SQVTM and CDR2 is ANQGSEA. The CDR3 loop spans 12 amino acids. The CDR3 sequence: CSVIRDSYEQYF. The CDR3 DNA sequence: TGCAGCGTAATACGGGACAGCTACGAGCAGTACTTC.

This rearrangement joins TRBV4-2 to TRBJ2-2, with D unresolved. The CDR3 extends over 16 amino acids. V was trimmed by 0 bases and J by 7 bases, leaving 15 bases between them. The germline V gene encodes CDR1 LGHNA and CDR2 YNFKEQ. CDR3 sequence: CASSQERSGVGGELFF. In DNA, the CDR3 is TGTGCCAGCAGCCAAGAAAGGTCAGGAGTCGGCGGGGAGCTGTTTTTT.

The chain recombines TRBV24-1 with TRBJ2-5; D is unclear. V shed 3 bases and J shed 5 bases, with 12 bases lying between them. The CDR3 sequence is 14 residues long. CDR1 is KGHDR and CDR2 is SFDVKD in the germline V gene. CDR3 in DNA: TGTGCCACCAGTGATAATGTGAGGTGGGAGACCCAGTACTTC. The encoded protein is CATSDNVRWETQYF.

This chain joins TRBV5-1 and TRBJ2-2; D uncertain. The CDR3 spans 15 residues. Germline loops: CDR1 SGHRS, CDR2 YFSETQ. Trimming cost V 0 bases and J 6 bases, with 12 bases left between them. The CDR3 nucleotides are TGCGCCAGCAGCTTGGTAGTCCATTCCCCCGGGGAGCTGTTTTTT. This translates into CASSLVVHSPGELFF.

CDR3 DNA sequence: TGTGCCAGCTCATCACAGGGGAGCAATGAGCAGTTCTTC. Encoded protein: CASSSQGSNEQFF. The J gene is TRBJ2-1, the V gene TRBV18; TRBD1 aligns across 7 bases. The germline V gene encodes CDR1 KGHSH and CDR2 LQKENI. The CDR3 runs 13 residues. Unmatched junction bases numbered 4, after V lost 5 bases and J lost 6 bases.

This clone was seen a single time. This same CDR3 is encoded by further DNA sequences in the sample. The rearrangement joins TRBV3-1 (or the pseudogene TRBV3-2) to TRBJ1-6; 10 positions agree with TRBD1. J lost 7 bases, V lost 0 bases, and 12 bases had no gene match. Per germline, CDR1 LGHDT and CDR2 YNNKEL (reference sequence). This CDR3 comprises 19 residues. CDR3 nucleotides: TGTGCCAGCAGCCAAGATCTCTGGGACAGGGGAGGGTGGAATTCACCCCTCCACTTT. It encodes CASSQDLWDRGGWNSPLHF.

V gene TRBV4-1 combines with J gene TRBJ2-3, with TRBD1 as a possible D gene (5 bases). Trimming shortened V by 5 bases and J by 2 bases, and 17 bases separated the two germline ends. The CDR3 covers 16 residues. Germline CDR1 MGHRA, CDR2 YSYEKL. The CDR3 loop is CASSERNRFPTDTQYF. CDR3 DNA sequence: TGCGCCAGCAGCGAAAGGAACAGGTTCCCCACAGATACGCAGTATTTT.

The genes are TRBV6-5 and TRBJ1-1; D may be TRBD1 (6 bases). V gave up 4 bases and J gave up 6 bases, with 15 bases separating them. CDR1 is MNHEY, CDR2 SVGAGI, per germline. CDR3 length: 14 amino acids. The CDR3 DNA sequence: TGTGCCAGCAGTTGGTCAGGGGCGGTCGCTGAAGCTTTCTTT. Translating it yields CASSWSGAVAEAFF.

With regard to this clone: A read error may account for a junction end that differs from germline. The rearrangement uses TRBV20-1 and TRBJ2-7; maybe TRBD2 (5 bases). Germline V gene data show CDR1 as DFQATT and CDR2 as SNEGSKA (reference sequence). The CDR3 length is 11 residues. This chain's CDR3 is CSARNPSGLNF. For the CDR3, the DNA is TGCAGTGCTAGAAACCCTTCGGGGTTGAACTTC.

The chain has TRBV5-5 and TRBJ1-3, with 8 bases that match TRBD1. There are 16 residues in the CDR3. Germline V gene lookup returns CDR1 SGHKS and CDR2 YYEKEE (reference sequence). The junction had 5 bases not matched to a gene; V was cut back by 0 bases and J by 3 bases. This CDR3 is CASSLEAGGGGNTIYF. The CDR3 DNA is TGTGCCAGCAGCTTGGAGGCAGGGGGCGGTGGAAACACCATATATTTT.

V gene TRBV11-2 combines with J gene TRBJ2-7; the D gene could be TRBD1 or TRBD2 (5 bases each). Deletions cut 1 base from V and 7 bases from J, with 20 bases between. Germline V gives CDR1 SGHAT, CDR2 FQNNGV. The CDR3 has 16 amino acids. The CDR3 is CASSLAGTPESYEQYF. The CDR3 nucleotides read TGTGCCAGCAGCTTAGCCGGGACCCCGGAGTCTTATGAGCAGTACTTC.

The V call is TRBV2, the J call TRBJ2-2; D may be TRBD2 (6 bases). The CDR3 is 13 residues long. V dropped 3 bases and J dropped 5 bases, with 7 bases sitting between them. CDR1 is SNHLY, CDR2 FYNNEI, per germline. The CDR3 DNA follows: TGTGCCAGCAGTGAGGAGGGAACCGGGGAGCTGTTTTTT. It yields the protein CASSEEGTGELFF.

The chain couples TRBV9 to TRBJ1-1; D remains ambiguous. Germline assignment: CDR1 SGDLS and CDR2 YYNGEE. V gave up 2 bases and J gave up 4 bases, with 12 bases separating them. This CDR3 contains 14 residues. CDR3 sequence: CASSVTEGGTEAFF. CDR3 coding DNA: TGTGCCAGCAGCGTTACAGAGGGAGGCACTGAAGCTTTCTTT.

The chain carries TRBV6-5 and TRBJ2-7; the D gene is possibly TRBD1 (5 bases). The germline CDR1 and CDR2 sequences are MNHEY and SVGAGI. Trimming removed 8 bases at V and 0 bases at J, with 14 bases between. There are 14 residues in the CDR3. CDR3 region: CASGADRISYEQYF. Here the CDR3 DNA reads TGTGCCAGCGGGGCCGACAGAATCTCCTACGAGCAGTACTTC.

This clone occurred once. The V call is TRBV18, the J call TRBJ2-5; D gene ambiguous. Germline assignment: CDR1 KGHSH and CDR2 LQKENI. V shed 3 bases and J shed 1 base, with 12 bases lying between them. The CDR3 contains 15 residues. CDR3 DNA sequence: TGTGCCAGCTCACCCGAACAGAATTCCCAAGAGACCCAGTACTTC. It is translated as CASSPEQNSQETQYF.

The V and J genes are TRBV4-3 and TRBJ2-3; either TRBD1 or TRBD2 may supply D (5 bases each). Germline V gene lookup returns CDR1 LGHNA and CDR2 YSLEER. Trimming left V 0 bases short and J 5 bases short, with 12 bases between. CDR3 length: 15 amino acids. The DNA of the CDR3 is TGCGCCAGCAGCCAAGAGGGGCTAGCAAGAGATACGCAGTATTTT. Amino acids: CASSQEGLARDTQYF.

The J gene is TRBJ2-1, the V gene TRBV11-3; the match to TRBD2 covers 12 bases. V trimming: 5 bases; J trimming: 0 bases; junction bases outside the gene matches: 5. CDR3 size: 17 residues. The V gene's germline CDR1 is SGHNT and CDR2 YENEEA. The CDR3 sequence is CASSPGLAGTSYNEQFF. CDR3 DNA: TGTGCCAGCAGCCCAGGACTAGCGGGGACCTCCTACAATGAGCAGTTCTTC. Based on the CDR3 plus reference TRBV11-3 and TRBJ2-1, the full variable domain is EAGVVQSPRYKIIEKKQPVAFWCNPISGHNTLYWYLQNLGQGPELLIRYENEEAVDDSQLPKDRFSAERLKGVDSTLKIQPAELGDSAVYLCASSPGLAGTSYNEQFFGPGTRLTVL.

This sequence joins TRBV11-2 and TRBJ1-3; D is unresolved. Per the germline V gene, CDR1 is SGHAT and CDR2 is FQNNGV. The V gene lost 3 bases and the J gene lost 0 bases, with 6 bases spanning the gap. The CDR3 extends over 14 amino acids. CDR3 coding DNA: TGTGCCAGCAGCTTTCGGACCTCTGGAAACACCATATATTTT. Its protein is CASSFRTSGNTIYF.

This chain joins TRBV12-5 and TRBJ2-7; D is undetermined. CDR1 LGHNT and CDR2 FRNRAP come from the germline V gene. The V and J ends lost 3 bases and 1 base respectively, with 10 bases between them. The CDR3 covers 14 residues. Here the CDR3 reads CASGLGSQSYEQYF. The CDR3 bases are TGTGCTAGTGGTTTAGGTAGTCAGTCCTACGAGCAGTACTTC.

This sequence joins TRBV7-2 and TRBJ2-1; D may be TRBD2 (5 bases). CDR3 length equals 17 residues. Looked up from germline, CDR1 is SGHTA and CDR2 is FQGNSA. Trimming stripped 8 bases from V and 0 bases from J, with 20 bases between. The CDR3 DNA reads as TGTGCCAGCGACTCCCAACCGACTACGTTCTCCTACAATGAGCAGTTCTTC. This encodes CASDSQPTTFSYNEQFF.

This rearrangement joins TRBV19 to TRBJ1-5; 9 bases map to TRBD1. CDR1 LNHDA and CDR2 SQIVND come from the germline V gene (reference sequence). The CDR3 loop spans 16 amino acids. V shed 0 bases, J shed 5 bases, and the junction held 5 bases outside the gene matches. CDR3 in amino acids: CASSIDPGQGYQPQHF. The CDR3 bases are TGTGCCAGTAGTATAGATCCGGGACAGGGTTATCAGCCCCAGCATTTT.

V and J are TRBV6-5 and TRBJ1-2, with 8 bases fitting TRBD1. Germline lookup yields CDR1 MNHEY and CDR2 SVGAGI. CDR3 length equals 16 residues. The V segment lost 0 bases and the J segment 3 bases; nucleotides outside the gene matches: 6. The CDR3 sequence: CASSYSSGGDDYGYTF. The CDR3 region has the DNA TGTGCCAGCAGTTACTCCTCAGGGGGCGACGACTATGGCTACACCTTC.

The chain uses TRBV30 and TRBJ2-5; D is unclear. Per germline, CDR1 GTSNPN and CDR2 SVGIG (reference sequence). Trimming cost V 0 bases and J 5 bases, with 7 bases left between them. The CDR3 extends over 12 amino acids. The CDR3 spells CAWSVGVETQYF. As DNA, the CDR3 is TGTGCCTGGAGTGTTGGGGTGGAGACCCAGTACTTC.

The J gene is TRBJ2-5, the V gene TRBV20-1; D not resolved. The CDR3 length is 13 residues. Trimming cost V 3 bases and J 3 bases, with 11 bases left between them. Germline CDR1 and CDR2: DFQATT and SNEGSKA (reference sequence). The CDR3 nucleotides read TGCAGTGCTAGTGGCACAGCTAAAGAGACCCAGTACTTC. Translation: CSASGTAKETQYF.

The chain links TRBV19 to TRBJ2-1; perhaps TRBD1 as D (6 bases). This CDR3 is 14 amino acids long. V was clipped by 10 bases and J by 8 bases, with 21 bases between them. The V gene's germline CDR1 is LNHDA and CDR2 SQIVND (reference sequence). CDR3 sequence (DNA): TGTGCCACCCAACCACAGGGAAGGTTCGATGAGCAGTTCTTC. Encoded protein: CATQPQGRFDEQFF.

This clone was seen a single time. The genes are TRBV19 and TRBJ2-1, with TRBD2 matching over 14 bases. Germline values: CDR1 LNHDA, CDR2 SQIVND (reference sequence). CDR3 length: 17 residues. V lost 4 bases to trimming and J lost 4 bases; unmatched junction nucleotides: 6. This CDR3 reads CASSTGTSGSMYNEQFF. The CDR3 DNA reads as TGTGCCAGTAGTACCGGGACTAGCGGGAGTATGTACAATGAGCAGTTCTTC. Filled out from reference TRBV19 and TRBJ2-1, the complete variable domain reads DGGITQSPKYLFRKEGQNVTLSCEQNLNHDAMYWYRQDPGQGLRLIYYSQIVNDFQKGDIAEGYSVSREKKESFPLTVTSAQKNPTAFYLCASSTGTSGSMYNEQFFGPGTRLTVL.

This clone was seen a handful of times. The rearrangement joins TRBV30 to TRBJ2-7; a weak D match, TRBD1 (6 bases). V lost 0 bases and J 3 bases, leaving 21 bases between the germline ends. Germline CDR1 is GTSNPN and CDR2 is SVGIG (reference sequence). This CDR3 region has 17 residues. Written as DNA, the CDR3 is TGTGCCTGGAGTGTAGGTTCAGGGGCTGGTGGTGGCTACGAGCAGTACTTC. Its protein is CAWSVGSGAGGGYEQYF. Full variable domain (remainder filled in from reference TRBV30 and TRBJ2-7): SQTIHQWPATLVQPVGSPLSLECTVEGTSNPNLYWYRQAAGRGLQLLFYSVGIGQISSEVPQNLSASRPQDRQFILSSKKLLLSDSGFYLCAWSVGSGAGGGYEQYFGPGTRLTVT.

The chain has TRBV18 and TRBJ2-1; TRBD2 aligns across 10 bases. The CDR3 consists of 16 residues. Germline assignment: CDR1 KGHSH and CDR2 LQKENI. The V segment lost 3 bases and the J segment 9 bases; nucleotides outside the gene matches: 11. The CDR3 spells CASSPYASGRAGEQFF. CDR3 in DNA: TGTGCCAGCTCACCCTACGCTAGCGGGAGAGCCGGTGAGCAGTTCTTC.

This chain connects TRBV29-1 to TRBJ2-5, with D perhaps TRBD2 (6 bases). The CDR3 sequence is 12 residues long. CDR1 SQVTM and CDR2 ANQGSEA come from the germline V gene. V shed 4 bases and J shed 5 bases, with 11 bases lying between them. CDR3: CSVVRREETQYF. For the CDR3, the DNA is TGCAGCGTTGTTAGACGGGAGGAGACCCAGTACTTC.

CDR3 DNA: TGTGCCAGCTCACCACGGGGAGGTGAGACCCAGTACTTC. Amino acids: CASSPRGGETQYF. The rearrangement links TRBV18 to TRBJ2-5; the D gene is possibly TRBD2 (6 bases). The CDR3 is made up of 13 amino acids. In germline, CDR1 is KGHSH, CDR2 LQKENI. V shed 1 base and J shed 5 bases, with 8 bases lying between them.

This chain connects TRBV28 to TRBJ1-2; maybe TRBD1 (6 bases). V was pared by 3 bases and J by 3 bases, with 14 bases between. The CDR3 runs 15 residues. Germline V CDR1 and CDR2: MDHEN, SYDVKM. DNA of the CDR3: TGTGCCAGCAGTTTCTTAAGACAGGTGGACTATGGCTACACCTTC. Residues: CASSFLRQVDYGYTF.